This T cell receptor beta chain originates from a study of blood T cells in healthy people across ages. Every donor gave 7.5 to 10 milliliters of peripheral blood. Germline values: CDR1 SGDLS, CDR2 YYNGEE. This CDR3 has 15 amino acids. Deletions cut 2 bases from V and 0 bases from J, with 9 bases between. With a J-beta primer mix and a sample-barcoded 5' primer, a second PCR ran roughly 6 to 12 cycles. Each of the samples gave a minimum of 2.5 million paired-end reads that contained CDR3. TCRdb re-derived calls from the 5' RACE reads in MiXCR, one entry per CDR3 protein. This sample carries about 680,000 distinct CDR3 sequences, over 45% of them seen once, and the ten largest clones take 25% to 35%.

The source is a woman aged 55-70 years in good health. V gene TRBV9 combines with J gene TRBJ2-1; TRBD2 is a possible D gene (6 bases). Sequencing used blood. The CDR3 reads CASSVWDFSYNEQFF. Here the CDR3 DNA reads TGTGCCAGCAGCGTTTGGGACTTCTCCTACAATGAGCAGTTCTTC.